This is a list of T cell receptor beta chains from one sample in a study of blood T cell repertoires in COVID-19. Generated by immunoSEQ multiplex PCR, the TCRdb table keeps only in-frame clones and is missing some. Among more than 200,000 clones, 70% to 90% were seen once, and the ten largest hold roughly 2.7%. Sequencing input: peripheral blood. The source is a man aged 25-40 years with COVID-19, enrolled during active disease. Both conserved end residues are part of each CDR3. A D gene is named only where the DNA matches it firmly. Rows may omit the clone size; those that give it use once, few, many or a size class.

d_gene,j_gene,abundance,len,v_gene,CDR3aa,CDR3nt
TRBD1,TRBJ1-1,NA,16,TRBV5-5,CASSMGSGTGWTEAFF,TGTGCCAGCAGCATGGGCTCCGGGACAGGGTGGACTGAAGCTTTCTTT
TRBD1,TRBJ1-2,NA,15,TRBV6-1,CASSEAKGADYGYTF,TGTGCCAGCAGTGAAGCGAAGGGGGCGGACTATGGCTACACCTTC
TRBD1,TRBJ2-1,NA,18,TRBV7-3,CASSSPGTGGTTYNEQFF,TGTGCCAGCAGCTCACCCGGGACAGGGGGTACTACCTACAATGAGCAGTTCTTC
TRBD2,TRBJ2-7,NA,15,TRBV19,CASSIGAGETYEQYF,TGTGCCAGTAGTATAGGAGCGGGAGAGACCTACGAGCAGTACTTC
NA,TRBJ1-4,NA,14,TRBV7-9,CASSLYGGSEKLFF,TGTGCCAGCAGCCTATACGGGGGAAGTGAAAAACTGTTTTTT
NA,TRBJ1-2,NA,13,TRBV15,CATSGDTNYGYTF,TGTGCCACCAGCGGGGACACCAACTATGGCTACACCTTC
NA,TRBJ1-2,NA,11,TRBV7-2,CASSLMTDYTF,TGTGCCAGCAGCCTCATGACAGACTACACCTTC
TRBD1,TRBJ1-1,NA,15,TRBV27,CASSSRTGVNTEAFF,TGTGCCAGCAGTTCAAGGACAGGGGTGAACACTGAAGCTTTCTTT
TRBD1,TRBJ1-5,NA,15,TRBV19,CASSIGDRGNQPQHF,TGTGCCAGTAGTATAGGGGACAGGGGCAATCAGCCCCAGCATTTT
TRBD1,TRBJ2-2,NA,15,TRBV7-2,CASSLTRDRIGELFF,TGTGCCAGCAGCCTTACTCGGGACAGGATCGGGGAGCTGTTTTTT
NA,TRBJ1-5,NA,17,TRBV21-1,CASIRDFDRGPDQPQHF,TGTGCCAGCATCCGTGATTTCGACAGGGGCCCCGATCAGCCCCAGCATTTT
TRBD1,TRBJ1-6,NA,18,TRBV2,CASSEVRALLQGDSPLHF,TGTGCCAGCAGTGAAGTCAGGGCCCTATTGCAGGGGGATTCACCCCTCCACTTT
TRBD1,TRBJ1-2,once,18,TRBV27,CASSPHRDRGSRGYGYTF,TGTGCCAGCAGTCCTCACCGGGACAGGGGATCTCGGGGCTATGGCTACACCTTC
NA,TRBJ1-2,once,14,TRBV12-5,CASGLYTHNYGYTF,TGTGCTAGTGGTTTGTATACTCACAACTATGGCTACACCTTC
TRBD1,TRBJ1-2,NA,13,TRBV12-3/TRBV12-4,CASSQGATYGYTF,TGTGCCAGCAGCCAGGGGGCCACCTATGGCTACACCTTC
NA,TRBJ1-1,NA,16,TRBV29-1,CSVVPWTATMNTEAFF,TGCAGCGTTGTCCCTTGGACAGCCACAATGAACACTGAAGCTTTCTTT
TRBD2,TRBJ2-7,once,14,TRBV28,CASSFGGRGYEQYF,TGTGCCAGCAGTTTTGGCGGGAGAGGTTACGAGCAGTACTTC
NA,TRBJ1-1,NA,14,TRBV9,CASSLGRVNTEAFF,TGTGCCAGCAGCCTAGGACGGGTGAACACTGAAGCTTTCTTT